This T cell receptor (beta chain) was identified in a study of blood T cell repertoires in COVID-19 (TCRdb year 2020). The study in broad terms: The collaborator samples originated in the United States, Italy and Spain and spanned the acute and convalescent phases of COVID-19. The samples were drawn from two sources: the first 160 participants of the ongoing ImmuneRACE study, and 1,000 to 1,500 subjects contributed by 6 global collaborators. Nearly every sample came with metadata listing a de-identified subject ID, COVID-19 status, age in years and sex. Subjects who had been exposed to COVID-19, were actively infected with it, or had recovered from it provided the deeply sampled blood TCRbeta repertoires that made up the dataset. The repertoires were released in a freely available public database intended as a resource for research on the immune response to SARS-CoV-2. Where available, HLA class I and class II types were obtained from metadata supplied by the sample provider rather than from assay-based typing. The material from the prospective study consisted of cDNA or gDNA derived from T cells, B-cell-depleted T cells, or PBMCs.

General study outcomes and caveats: The quantity of clinical and demographic metadata differed by source and by participant and was supplied without curation.

With regard to this clone: This receptor's antigen is unknown. Qualities for individual bases were not recorded, and no much larger clone is one base off.

TCRbeta CDR3 regions were amplified from genomic DNA by means of the immunoSEQ Assay, a bias-controlled multiplex PCR. The authors' pipeline ran thus. The number of nucleated cells in each sample was estimated from the amplification of reference gene primers within the assay. Sequence reads were collapsed and filtered to measure the absolute abundance of every unique TCRbeta CDR3 rearrangement. For each sample, productive Simpson clonality was calculated by taking the square root of Simpson's diversity index across productive rearrangements. TCRdb obtained this table from immuneACCESS and retained in-frame rearrangements with V and J assigned. These tables miss some clones; where compared with another copy, unresolved V genes account for less than half of the shortfall, and the remainder is unexplained. V, J and clone size derive from that table, while D and trimming were established from the DNA sequence. This sample gives over 200,000 clones in total; 70% to 90% of them show up just once. Approximately 2.6% of the sample is held by the ten biggest clonotypes.

One collaborating source in Seattle enrolled patients while the patients were actively infected and followed the patients over time throughout the course of disease. The collaborating institutions used their own protocols to collect whole blood in K2EDTA tubes. For TCRbeta analysis, collaborator samples were shipped as frozen whole blood, as isolated PBMCs, or as DNA extracted from either sample type. The CDR3, from cysteine to phenylalanine, totals 15 residues. Only the CDR3 DNA stays, 45 bases, in frame from base 1. V lost 1 base and J lost 8 bases, and the count of bases not matched to a germline gene is 6. For CDR1 and CDR2, the germline V gene lists SGHRS and YFSETQ.

The sample taken for sequencing was peripheral blood. The rearranged chain carries TRBV5-1 and TRBJ1-4; 9 bases in the middle match TRBD1. This TCR was sampled from a man aged 25-40 years with COVID-19, enrolled during active disease. DNA sequence: TGCGCCAGCAGCTTGACCGGGACAGGGAAAGAAAAACTGTTTTTT. Translated, this is CASSLTGTGKEKLFF.